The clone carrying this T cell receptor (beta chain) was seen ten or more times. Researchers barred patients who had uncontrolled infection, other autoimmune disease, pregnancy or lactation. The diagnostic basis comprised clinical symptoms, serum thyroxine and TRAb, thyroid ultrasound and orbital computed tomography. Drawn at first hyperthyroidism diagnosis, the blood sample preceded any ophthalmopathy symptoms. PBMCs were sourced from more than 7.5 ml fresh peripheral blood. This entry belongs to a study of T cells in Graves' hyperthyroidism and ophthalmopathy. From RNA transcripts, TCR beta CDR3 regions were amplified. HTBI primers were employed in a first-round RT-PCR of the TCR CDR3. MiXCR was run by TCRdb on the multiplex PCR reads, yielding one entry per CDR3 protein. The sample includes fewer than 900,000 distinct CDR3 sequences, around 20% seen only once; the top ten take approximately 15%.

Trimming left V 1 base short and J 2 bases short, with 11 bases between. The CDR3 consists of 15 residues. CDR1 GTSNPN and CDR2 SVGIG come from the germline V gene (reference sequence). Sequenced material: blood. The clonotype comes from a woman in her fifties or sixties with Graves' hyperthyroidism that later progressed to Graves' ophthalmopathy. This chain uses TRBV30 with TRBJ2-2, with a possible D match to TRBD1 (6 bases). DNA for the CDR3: TGTGCCTGGAGTGGGGGGCCAGGAAACACCGGGGAGCTGTTTTTT. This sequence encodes CAWSGGPGNTGELFF.